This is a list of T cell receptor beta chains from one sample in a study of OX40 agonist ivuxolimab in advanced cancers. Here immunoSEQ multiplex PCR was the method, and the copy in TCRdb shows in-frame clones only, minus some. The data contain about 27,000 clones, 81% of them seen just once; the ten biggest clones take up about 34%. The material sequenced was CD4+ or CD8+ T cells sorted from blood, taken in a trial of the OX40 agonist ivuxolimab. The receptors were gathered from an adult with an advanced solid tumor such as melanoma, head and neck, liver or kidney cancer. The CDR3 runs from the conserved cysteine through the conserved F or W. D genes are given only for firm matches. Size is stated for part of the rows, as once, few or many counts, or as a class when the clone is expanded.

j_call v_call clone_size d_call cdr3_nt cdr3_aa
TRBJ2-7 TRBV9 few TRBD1 TGTGCCAGCAGCAGCGGGACAGGGGCCTACGAGCAGTACTTC CASSSGTGAYEQYF
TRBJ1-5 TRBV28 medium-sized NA TGTGCCAGCACCCGAAGAAATCAGCCCCAGCATTTT CASTRRNQPQHF
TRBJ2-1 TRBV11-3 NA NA TGTGCCAGCAGGCTAGCGACAACGACGGGGGACGTAGTTAACAATGAGCAGTTCTTC CASRLATTTGDVVNNEQFF
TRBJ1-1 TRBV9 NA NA TGTGCCAGCAGCGTAGCGGACATGAACACTGAAGCTTTCTTT CASSVADMNTEAFF
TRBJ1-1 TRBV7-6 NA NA TGTGCCAGCAGCTTAGCAATGAACACTGAAGCTTTCTTT CASSLAMNTEAFF
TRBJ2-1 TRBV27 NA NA TGTGCCAGCAGTTTATCGAAGCGGTACAATGAGCAGTTCTTC CASSLSKRYNEQFF
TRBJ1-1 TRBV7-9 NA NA TGTGCCAGCAGCTTATCAGGGAGCACTGAAGCTTTCTTT CASSLSGSTEAFF
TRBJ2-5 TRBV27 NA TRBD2 TGTGCCAGCAGTTTACGGGCGGGAGTTTTACAAGAGACCCAGTACTTC CASSLRAGVLQETQYF
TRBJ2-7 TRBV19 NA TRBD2 TGTGCCAGTAGTATCGGTAGCGGGAGGAGTTTCTACGAGCAGTACTTC CASSIGSGRSFYEQYF
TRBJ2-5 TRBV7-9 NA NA TGTGCCAGCAGCTTAGCGCTGGGCCAGGAAGAGACCCAGTACTTC CASSLALGQEETQYF
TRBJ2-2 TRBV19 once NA TGTGCCAGTAGTATAGCCCCGACAGTTTTCCAGGAGCTGTTTTTT CASSIAPTVFQELFF
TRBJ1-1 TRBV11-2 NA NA TGTGCCAGCAGCTTAGCCCGTACAGGCTACACTGAAGCTTTCTTT CASSLARTGYTEAFF
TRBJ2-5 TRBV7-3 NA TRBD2 TGTGCCAGCAGCCCCCTAGCGGGAGGGCGTAGCGAGACCCAGTACTTC CASSPLAGGRSETQYF
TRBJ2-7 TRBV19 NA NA TGTGCCAGTAGTATAGTGCATAGTGCCTACGAGCAGTACTTC CASSIVHSAYEQYF
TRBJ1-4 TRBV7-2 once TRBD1 TGTGCCAGCAGCGCAAGAGCCGGGACAGCTTATAATGAAAAACTGTTTTTT CASSARAGTAYNEKLFF
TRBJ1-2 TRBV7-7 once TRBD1 TGCGCCAGCAGCCAGCCGGGACAGGGTATTAAGTGGGATGGCTACACCTTC CASSQPGQGIKWDGYTF
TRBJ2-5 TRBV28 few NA TGTGCCAGCAGTTTTTTTGGGGAGACCCAGTACTTC CASSFFGETQYF
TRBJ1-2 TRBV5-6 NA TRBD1 TGTGCCAGCAGCTTCGGGACAGGGGCCCTGGGCTACACCTTC CASSFGTGALGYTF
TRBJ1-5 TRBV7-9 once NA TGTGCCAGCAGCTTAGGGGGGGTGGCTCAGCCCCAGCATTTT CASSLGGVAQPQHF
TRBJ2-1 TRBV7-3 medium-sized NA TGTGCCAGCAGCTTAACCCCCCAATTGGGGGTCAATGAGCAGTTCTTC CASSLTPQLGVNEQFF
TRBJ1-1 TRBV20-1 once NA TGCAGTGCTAGAATGGGGGTAGGCGCTTTCTTT CSARMGVGAFF
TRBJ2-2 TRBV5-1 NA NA TGCGCCAGCAGCTTCAATCCCTTGACCGGGGAGCTGTTTTTT CASSFNPLTGELFF
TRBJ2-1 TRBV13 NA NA TGTGCCAGCAGCGAAGGGGGTCATGAGCAGTTCTTC CASSEGGHEQFF
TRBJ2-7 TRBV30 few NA TGTGCCCGGTCCGGGACCAATTTCGACGAGCAGTACTTC CARSGTNFDEQYF
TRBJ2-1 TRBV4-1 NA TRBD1 TGCGCCAGCAGCCAGGGGACAGGGGCCTATGAGCAGTTCTTC CASSQGTGAYEQFF
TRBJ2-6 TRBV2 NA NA TGTGCCACCTTCAAGATGTACTCTGGGGCCAACGTCCTGACTTTC CATFKMYSGANVLTF
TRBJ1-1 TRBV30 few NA TGTGCCTGGAGTGTACCTACAGATTTCAACACTGAAGCTTTCTTT CAWSVPTDFNTEAFF
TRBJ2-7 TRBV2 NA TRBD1 TGTGCCAGCAGTGCCCGGGACAGGGGTGGCTACGAGCAGTACTTC CASSARDRGGYEQYF
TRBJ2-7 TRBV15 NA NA TGTGCCACCAGCAGAGGTGGGTCCTACGAGCAGTACTTC CATSRGGSYEQYF
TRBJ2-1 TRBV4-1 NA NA TGCGCCAGCAGCCATGCCACTTTTCCGGGGGACACCTACAATGAGCAGTTCTTC CASSHATFPGDTYNEQFF
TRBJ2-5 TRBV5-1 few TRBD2 TGCGCCAGCAGCTTTTTCGTCGGGAGCGGGAGGGGGCTCGAGACCCAGTACTTC CASSFFVGSGRGLETQYF
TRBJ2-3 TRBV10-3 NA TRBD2 TGTGCCATCAGTGAGTCGGCGGGGGGGTACACAGATACGCAGTATTTT CAISESAGGYTDTQYF
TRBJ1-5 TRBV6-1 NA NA TGTGCCAGTTCCAAAGGGGGCAATCAGCCCCAGCATTTT CASSKGGNQPQHF
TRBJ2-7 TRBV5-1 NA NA TGCGCCAGCAGCTTTACATTTTCCTACGAGCAGTACTTC CASSFTFSYEQYF
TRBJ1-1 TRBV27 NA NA TGTGCCAGCAGTAAAACAGAGACCTCGAACACTGAAGCTTTCTTT CASSKTETSNTEAFF
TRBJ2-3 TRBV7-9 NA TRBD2 TGTGCCAGCAGCTTACGTGAAACAATAGCGGGGGGGCCGGAAGATACGCAGTATTTT CASSLRETIAGGPEDTQYF
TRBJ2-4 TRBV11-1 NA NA TGTGCCAGCAGCAAACAGGGTAGCAAAAACATTCAGTACTTC CASSKQGSKNIQYF
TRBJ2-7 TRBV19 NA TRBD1 TGTGCCAGTAGCCCGGGACAGGGCTTTATCTACGAGCAGTACTTC CASSPGQGFIYEQYF
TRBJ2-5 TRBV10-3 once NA TGTGCCATCAGTGAAAGGAACGGTAGGGAGACCCAGTACTTC CAISERNGRETQYF
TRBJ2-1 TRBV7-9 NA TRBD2 TGTGCCAGCAGCTGGGGACTAGCGGCTAGCTCCTACAATGAGCAGTTCTTC CASSWGLAASSYNEQFF
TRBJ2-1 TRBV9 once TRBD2 TGTGCCAGCAGCGTAAAGTCTAGCGGGAGGTTTGTCAATGAGCAGTTCTTC CASSVKSSGRFVNEQFF
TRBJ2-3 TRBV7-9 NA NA TGTGCCAGCAGCCGTGGTTGGGGGCTCGATACGCAGTATTTT CASSRGWGLDTQYF
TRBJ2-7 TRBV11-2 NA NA TGTGCCAGCAGCTTAGATGCGGGTTTCTACGAGCAGTACTTC CASSLDAGFYEQYF